Shown below are 27 T cell receptor beta chains from a single sample sequenced in a study of blood T cell repertoires in COVID-19. Produced via immunoSEQ multiplex PCR; TCRdb's table is partial and in-frame only. The repertoire holds about 140,000 clones, with roughly 88% as singletons. The specimen sequenced was peripheral blood. The receptors come from a man between 65 and 85 years old with acute or convalescent COVID-19.

The V and J genes are TRBV10-2 and TRBJ1-1; 7 bases are a match to TRBD1. CDR1 WSHSY and CDR2 SAAADI come from the germline V gene. CDR3 length: 11 amino acids. The junction had 6 bases not matched to a gene; V was cut back by 6 bases and J by 11 bases. DNA of the CDR3: TGCGCCAGCAGAGTCGACAGGGCGGCTTTCTTT. This sequence encodes CASRVDRAAFF.

This chain joins TRBV7-2 and TRBJ2-1; 7 bases fit TRBD2. V gave up 3 bases and J gave up 14 bases; unmatched junction bases: 7. The CDR3 length is 12 residues. Looked up from germline, CDR1 is SGHTA and CDR2 is FQGNSA. The CDR3 region has the DNA TGTGCCAGCAGCTTGGACTCCGGGACTAAGTTCTTC. Translating gives CASSLDSGTKFF.

A single count supports this clone. The chain couples TRBV4-1 to TRBJ1-2; D is uncertain. The CDR3 is made up of 14 amino acids. Germline loops: CDR1 MGHRA, CDR2 YSYEKL. V lost 4 bases and J 7 bases, leaving 16 bases between the germline ends. Here the CDR3 DNA reads TGCGCCAGCAGCCTCATCCCCGAGGCTGGTGGCTACACCTTC. Its protein is CASSLIPEAGGYTF.

The rearrangement links TRBV5-1 to TRBJ2-5, with D possibly TRBD1 on 7 matching bases. Deletions cut 1 base from V and 4 bases from J, with 17 bases between. This CDR3 region has 16 residues. Looked up from germline, CDR1 is SGHRS and CDR2 is YFSETQ. This CDR3 reads CASSLRLQGGSETQYF. The DNA for the CDR3 is TGCGCCAGCAGCTTGCGTCTCCAGGGGGGTTCAGAGACCCAGTACTTC.

The chain links TRBV6-4 to TRBJ1-1; possibly TRBD1 for D (5 bases). CDR1 and CDR2 from the germline V gene are MRHNA and SNTAGT. Trimming took 8 bases from V and 3 from J, leaving 13 bases between them. This CDR3 has 13 amino acids. The CDR3 reads CASHRGSDTEAFF. The CDR3 DNA is TGTGCCAGCCACCGGGGGTCAGACACTGAAGCTTTCTTT.

The genes are TRBV12-3 or TRBV12-4 and TRBJ2-7, with no clear D. Trimming shortened V by 3 bases and J by 5 bases, and 8 bases separated the two germline ends. The CDR3 is 12 residues long. The CDR3: CASSLAANEQYF. The CDR3 DNA reads as TGTGCCAGCAGTTTGGCCGCCAACGAGCAGTACTTC.

The table lists this clone with a count of one. V is TRBV13 and J is TRBJ1-6, with D perhaps TRBD1 (5 bases). The germline CDR1 and CDR2 sequences are PRHDT and FYEKMQ (reference sequence). V shed 6 bases and J shed 7 bases, with 16 bases lying between them. There are 15 residues in the CDR3. The CDR3 nucleotides read TGTGCCAGCAGAAGGGGTGAAGTAGGAAATTCACCCCTCCACTTT. Protein: CASRRGEVGNSPLHF. Based on the CDR3 plus reference TRBV13 and TRBJ1-6, the full variable domain is AAGVIQSPRHLIKEKRETATLKCYPIPRHDTVYWYQQGPGQDPQFLISFYEKMQSDKGSIPDRFSAQQFSDYHSELNMSSLELGDSALYFCASRRGEVGNSPLHFGNGTRLTVT.

The chain couples TRBV27 to TRBJ2-3; D is unresolved. The CDR3 is 12 residues long. Germline loops: CDR1 MNHEY, CDR2 SMNVEV (reference sequence). V lost 6 bases and J lost 6, with 10 bases in between. The CDR3 spells CASRRQPDTQYF. The CDR3 nucleotides are TGTGCCAGCAGAAGACAACCGGATACGCAGTATTTT.

The V gene is TRBV19, the J gene TRBJ2-6; weak D call: TRBD2 (6 bases). CDR1 LNHDA and CDR2 SQIVND come from the germline V gene (reference sequence). The CDR3 consists of 18 residues. The V end was cut by 6 bases, the J end by 1 base, with 19 bases between. The CDR3 DNA follows: TGTGCCAGTAGCACGGGACTCGGAATAGGGTCTGGGGCCAACGTCCTGACTTTC. It yields the protein CASSTGLGIGSGANVLTF.

The rearrangement uses TRBV2 and TRBJ1-4; D is ambiguous. CDR1 and CDR2 from the germline V gene are SNHLY and FYNNEI. The CDR3 is made up of 14 amino acids. V was pared by 3 bases and J by 0 bases, with 5 bases between. CDR3 region: CASSDGTTNEKLFF. In DNA form, the CDR3 reads TGTGCCAGCAGTGACGGGACAACTAATGAAAAACTGTTTTTT. The full variable domain, in which reference TRBV2 and TRBJ1-4 provide the parts outside the CDR3, is EPEVTQTPSHQVTQMGQEVILRCVPISNHLYFYWYRQILGQKVEFLVSFYNNEISEKSEIFDDQFSVERPDGSNFTLKIRSTKLEDSAMYFCASSDGTTNEKLFFGSGTQLSVL.

The chain couples TRBV19 to TRBJ1-1, with D hard to call. Germline values: CDR1 LNHDA, CDR2 SQIVND (reference sequence). This CDR3 is 16 amino acids long. The V end was cut by 7 bases, the J end by 4 bases, with 22 bases between. CDR3 in amino acids: CASTSSGRARATEAFF. The CDR3 bases are TGTGCCAGTACTTCAAGCGGTAGGGCCCGGGCCACTGAAGCTTTCTTT. Full variable domain (outside the CDR3, taken from reference TRBV19 and TRBJ1-1): DGGITQSPKYLFRKEGQNVTLSCEQNLNHDAMYWYRQDPGQGLRLIYYSQIVNDFQKGDIAEGYSVSREKKESFPLTVTSAQKNPTAFYLCASTSSGRARATEAFFGQGTRLTVV.

The V gene is TRBV29-1, the J gene TRBJ1-2; D remains ambiguous. Germline V gene sequence: CDR1 SQVTM, CDR2 ANQGSEA. The CDR3 runs 15 residues. The germline V and J ends were trimmed by 5 bases and 3 bases, with 19 bases remaining between them. The chain's CDR3 is CSVPIERGSYYGYTF. The DNA of the CDR3 is TGCAGCGTTCCAATAGAGCGAGGGAGTTACTATGGCTACACCTTC.

The chain carries TRBV7-2 and TRBJ2-7, with TRBD2 matching 9 bases. The CDR3 length is 17 residues. Germline V lookup: CDR1 SGHTA, CDR2 FQGNSA. The J segment lost 5 bases and the V segment lost 2 bases, leaving 13 bases of the junction unmatched. The chain's CDR3 is CASSLSKAGGFTHEQYF. As DNA, the CDR3 is TGTGCCAGCAGCTTATCGAAGGCGGGAGGGTTTACCCACGAGCAGTACTTC.

V is TRBV3-1 (or the pseudogene TRBV3-2) and J is TRBJ2-7, with a tentative D call TRBD1 (6 bases). V was clipped by 6 bases and J by 7 bases, with 10 bases between them. CDR3 length: 11 residues. Germline assignment: CDR1 LGHDT and CDR2 YNNKEL (reference sequence). CDR3 region: CASRQGTEQYF. In nucleotides, the CDR3 is TGTGCCAGCAGACAGGGTACTGAGCAGTACTTC.

For the CDR3, the DNA is TGTGCCAGCAGGGGGACAGGGGCCTATGGCTACACCTTC. It yields the protein CASRGTGAYGYTF. The chain carries TRBV7-2 and TRBJ1-2; 10 bases fit TRBD1. CDR1 SGHTA and CDR2 FQGNSA come from the germline V gene. Losses at the gene ends were 6 bases for V and 4 bases for J; bases not matched to a gene: 2. The CDR3 is 13 amino acids.

The V call is TRBV5-6, the J call TRBJ1-6; the match to TRBD1 covers 7 bases. J lost 7 bases, V lost 4 bases, and 8 bases had no gene match. Germline CDR1 SGHDT, CDR2 YYEEEE. The CDR3 loop spans 15 amino acids. The CDR3 protein is CASSGRGRENSPLHF. CDR3 nucleotides: TGTGCCAGCAGCGGAAGGGGGCGAGAGAATTCACCCCTCCACTTT.

Here the CDR3 reads CATTTRGTNYGYTF. CDR3 in DNA: TGTGCCACCACGACCAGGGGGACTAACTATGGCTACACCTTC. The chain combines TRBV24-1 with TRBJ1-2, with 7 bases fitting TRBD1. The germline CDR1 and CDR2 sequences are KGHDR and SFDVKD. The CDR3 has 14 residues. V was clipped by 8 bases and J by 0 bases; unmatched bases: 5.

The chain joins TRBV7-8 to TRBJ1-3; maybe TRBD1 (6 bases). The ends were cut back, 5 bases at V and 2 bases at J, with 13 bases in the middle. The CDR3 covers 15 residues. Germline CDR1 SGHVS, CDR2 FQNEAQ. The CDR3 coding sequence is TGTGCCAGCAGCCTCCAGTGGGGGCCTGGAAACACCATATATTTT. Translation gives CASSLQWGPGNTIYF.

CDR3 nucleotide sequence: TGTGCCAGCTCACCGATGGAAAGGGGGCTAAATGAGCAGTACTTC. Translation gives CASSPMERGLNEQYF. This chain connects TRBV18 to TRBJ2-7, with 7 positions matching TRBD1. CDR3 length: 15 residues. Germline CDR1 is KGHSH and CDR2 is LQKENI. V trimming: 3 bases; J trimming: 7 bases; junction bases outside the gene matches: 12.

The chain joins TRBV19 to TRBJ2-7, with 9 bases that match TRBD1. V dropped 5 bases and J dropped 1; count of bases not matched to a gene: 6. The CDR3 totals 15 residues. Germline V CDR1 and CDR2: LNHDA, SQIVND (reference sequence). The CDR3 region has the DNA TGTGCCAGTAGTCCCGAGGGGACAGGGTCCTACGAGCAGTACTTC. Protein: CASSPEGTGSYEQYF.

The rearrangement joins TRBV11-2 to TRBJ2-1; 9 bases align to TRBD2. This CDR3 has 16 amino acids. J gave up 8 bases and V 0 bases, and 8 bases lay outside the gene matches. The germline V gene has CDR1 SGHAT and CDR2 FQNNGV. The CDR3 region has the DNA TGTGCCAGCAGCTTAGACCGGGCGGGGGGGCGGTATGAGCAGTTCTTC. Protein sequence: CASSLDRAGGRYEQFF.

The chain uses TRBV6-1 and TRBJ1-6; a weak D match, TRBD1 (6 bases). Trimming pared 1 base from V and 9 bases from J, leaving 10 bases between. Germline V CDR1 and CDR2: MNHNS, SASEGT. The CDR3 loop spans 14 amino acids. CDR3 protein: CASSEEGGTSPLHF. The CDR3 bases are TGTGCCAGCAGTGAAGAAGGGGGAACTTCACCCCTCCACTTT.

The rearrangement uses TRBV5-8 and TRBJ2-7; 11 bases are a match to TRBD2. CDR1 and CDR2 (germline): SGHTS, YDEGEE. This CDR3 is built from 16 residues. The junction had 8 bases not matched to a gene; V was cut back by 1 base and J by 5 bases. CDR3 loop: CASSLSLAGGRNEQYF. For the CDR3, the DNA is TGTGCCAGCAGCTTGTCCCTAGCGGGAGGTCGTAACGAGCAGTACTTC.

This chain links TRBV11-2 with TRBJ1-1; D is possibly TRBD1 (6 bases). The CDR3 extends over 12 amino acids. Trimming took off 4 bases at V and 8 bases at J, with 11 bases between the two ends. Germline assignment: CDR1 SGHAT and CDR2 FQNNGV. The chain's CDR3 is CASSSGTSEAFF. The CDR3 DNA sequence: TGTGCCAGCAGCTCTGGGACATCCGAAGCTTTCTTT.

This clone was recorded once. The chain employs TRBV10-3 and TRBJ2-1; D is unclear. The length of the CDR3 is 12 residues. Deletions cut 3 bases from V and 3 bases from J, with 3 bases between. The V gene's germline CDR1 is ENHRY and CDR2 SYGVKD. CDR3 nucleotides: TGTGCCATCAGTGACCTCTACAATGAGCAGTTCTTC. Its protein product is CAISDLYNEQFF.

The CDR3 coding sequence is TGTGCCAGCAGTGAAGACAGGGGCCAGCCCCAGCATTTT. Protein: CASSEDRGQPQHF. This chain links TRBV6-1 with TRBJ1-5; 7 nucleotides agree with TRBD1. This CDR3 has 13 amino acids. Per the germline V gene, CDR1 is MNHNS and CDR2 is SASEGT. V lost 1 base, J lost 7 bases, and 1 base stayed unmatched.

V and J are TRBV19 and TRBJ2-5; a possible D gene is TRBD2 (6 bases). Trimming removed 3 bases at V and 2 bases at J, with 13 bases between. CDR3 size: 15 residues. Germline CDR1 reads LNHDA; CDR2 reads SQIVND (reference sequence). The CDR3 sequence: CASSIAGTAQETQYF. The CDR3 DNA is TGTGCCAGTAGTATCGCCGGGACTGCTCAAGAGACCCAGTACTTC.